This is a list of T cell receptor beta chains from one sample in a study of OX40 agonist ivuxolimab in advanced cancers. The table came from immunoSEQ multiplex PCR; TCRdb's copy has only in-frame clones and leaves some out. Of roughly 70,000 clones in the sample, 75% to 90% were seen once. This specimen was CD4+ or CD8+ T cells sorted from blood, taken in a trial of the OX40 agonist ivuxolimab. Source of these receptors: an adult with an advanced solid tumor such as melanoma, head and neck, liver or kidney cancer. The CDR3 runs from the conserved cysteine through the conserved F or W. Fields, in order: J gene, clone size, D gene, V gene, CDR3 length, CDR3 protein, CDR3 DNA. The D gene is left open where the match is weak. Clone size appears in some rows only: once, few, many, or a class for an expanded clone.

J: TRBJ1-2
size: NA
D: TRBD1
V: TRBV6-5
length: 15
CDR3: CASSSHPDRENGYTF
DNA: TGTGCCAGCAGTTCACACCCGGACAGGGAGAATGGCTACACCTTC

J: TRBJ2-1
size: NA
D: TRBD2
V: TRBV7-2
length: 15
CDR3: CASSLVREGLNEQFF
DNA: TGTGCCAGCAGCTTAGTCCGGGAGGGCCTGAATGAGCAGTTCTTC

J: TRBJ2-7
size: NA
D: NA
V: TRBV5-1
length: 15
CDR3: CASSFDVGGYYEQYF
DNA: TGCGCCAGCAGCTTCGACGTGGGGGGCTACTACGAGCAGTACTTC

J: TRBJ2-7
size: NA
D: TRBD2
V: TRBV4-2
length: 17
CDR3: CASSQPTTGLAFYEQYF
DNA: TGTGCCAGCAGCCAGCCCACTACGGGACTAGCTTTCTACGAGCAGTACTTC

J: TRBJ2-1
size: NA
D: NA
V: TRBV4-2
length: 12
CDR3: CASSQDLKGQFF
DNA: TGTGCCAGCAGCCAAGACCTCAAGGGGCAGTTCTTC

J: TRBJ2-2
size: NA
D: NA
V: TRBV18
length: 15
CDR3: CASSPPLVGAGELFF
DNA: TGTGCCAGCTCACCACCGCTAGTGGGGGCCGGGGAGCTGTTTTTT

J: TRBJ2-7
size: NA
D: NA
V: TRBV2
length: 16
CDR3: CASSELGREGSYEQYF
DNA: TGTGCCAGCAGTGAACTGGGGCGAGAGGGATCGTACGAGCAGTACTTC

J: TRBJ1-4
size: NA
D: NA
V: TRBV6-5
length: 15
CDR3: CASGGPGGRDEKLFF
DNA: TGTGCCAGCGGGGGCCCAGGAGGGCGGGATGAAAAACTGTTTTTT

J: TRBJ2-2
size: NA
D: TRBD2
V: TRBV5-1
length: 16
CDR3: CASSLRLAGVTGELFF
DNA: TGCGCCAGCAGCTTAAGACTAGCGGGGGTCACCGGGGAGCTGTTTTTT

J: TRBJ1-5
size: NA
D: NA
V: TRBV2
length: 13
CDR3: CASRQASNQPQHF
DNA: TGTGCCAGCAGGCAGGCTAGCAATCAGCCCCAGCATTTT

J: TRBJ2-1
size: few
D: NA
V: TRBV7-3
length: 16
CDR3: CASSLMPGLPYNEQFF
DNA: TGTGCCAGCAGCTTAATGCCGGGACTTCCCTACAATGAGCAGTTCTTC

J: TRBJ2-6
size: NA
D: NA
V: TRBV5-1
length: 13
CDR3: CASSLDGANVLTF
DNA: TGCGCCAGCAGCTTGGATGGGGCCAACGTCCTGACTTTC

J: TRBJ2-5
size: NA
D: TRBD2
V: TRBV7-9
length: 16
CDR3: CASSLALLAGEETQYF
DNA: TGTGCCAGCAGCTTAGCGCTACTAGCGGGAGAAGAGACCCAGTACTTC

J: TRBJ2-7
size: NA
D: TRBD2
V: TRBV12-5
length: 15
CDR3: CASGPGLAKSYEQYF
DNA: TGTGCTAGTGGTCCCGGACTAGCCAAATCCTACGAGCAGTACTTC

J: TRBJ1-1
size: NA
D: NA
V: TRBV4-2
length: 16
CDR3: CASSQGSGPENTEAFF
DNA: TGTGCCAGCAGCCAAGGGTCCGGTCCCGAGAACACTGAAGCTTTCTTT

J: TRBJ2-7
size: NA
D: TRBD1
V: TRBV29-1
length: 15
CDR3: CSVEDLARGRNEQYF
DNA: TGCAGCGTTGAAGATCTGGCCAGGGGGCGCAACGAGCAGTACTTC

J: TRBJ2-6
size: NA
D: NA
V: TRBV19
length: 17
CDR3: CASSIEVSFSGANVLTF
DNA: TGTGCCAGTAGTATAGAGGTCAGCTTCTCTGGGGCCAACGTCCTGACTTTC

J: TRBJ1-1
size: NA
D: NA
V: TRBV19
length: 11
CDR3: CASKQNTEAFF
DNA: TGTGCCAGTAAACAGAACACTGAAGCTTTCTTT

J: TRBJ2-2
size: NA
D: NA
V: TRBV5-5
length: 17
CDR3: CASSSFPSGIATGELFF
DNA: TGTGCCAGCAGCTCCTTTCCGTCGGGGATAGCCACCGGGGAGCTGTTTTTT

J: TRBJ2-5
size: NA
D: NA
V: TRBV10-3
length: 12
CDR3: CAISDMGKTQYF
DNA: TGTGCCATCAGTGATATGGGCAAGACCCAGTACTTC

J: TRBJ2-7
size: NA
D: TRBD2
V: TRBV6-1
length: 15
CDR3: CASSDRLAGSDEQYF
DNA: TGTGCCAGCAGTGACAGACTAGCGGGGTCAGACGAGCAGTACTTC

J: TRBJ1-2
size: once
D: NA
V: TRBV28
length: 14
CDR3: CASRWQGINYGYTF
DNA: TGTGCCAGCAGGTGGCAGGGGATTAACTATGGCTACACCTTC

J: TRBJ2-3
size: NA
D: TRBD2
V: TRBV5-1
length: 16
CDR3: CASRRGGSGSPDTQYF
DNA: TGCGCCAGCCGCCGGGGAGGTAGCGGGAGTCCAGATACGCAGTATTTT

J: TRBJ2-3
size: NA
D: TRBD2
V: TRBV19
length: 22
CDR3: CASRDRHSGRNSLGHGTDTQYF
DNA: TGTGCCAGTAGGGACCGACACAGCGGGAGGAACAGTTTGGGTCATGGCACAGATACGCAGTATTTT

J: TRBJ2-1
size: NA
D: TRBD2
V: TRBV5-1
length: 17
CDR3: CASSSALRSGTNFEQFF
DNA: TGCGCCAGCAGCTCCGCCTTGAGAAGCGGGACTAACTTTGAGCAGTTCTTC

J: TRBJ2-7
size: NA
D: TRBD1
V: TRBV19
length: 16
CDR3: CASSPQDRGPSYEQYF
DNA: TGTGCCAGTAGTCCTCAGGACAGGGGGCCCTCCTACGAGCAGTACTTC

J: TRBJ2-2
size: NA
D: TRBD2
V: TRBV5-1
length: 13
CDR3: CASSPGGPGELFF
DNA: TGCGCCAGCAGCCCGGGAGGGCCCGGGGAGCTGTTTTTT

J: TRBJ2-3
size: NA
D: NA
V: TRBV5-4
length: 15
CDR3: CASSLGPAEGDTQYF
DNA: TGTGCCAGCAGCTTGGGTCCCGCGGAGGGCGATACGCAGTATTTT

J: TRBJ2-1
size: NA
D: TRBD2
V: TRBV5-1
length: 17
CDR3: CASSFPSGNPGGNEQFF
DNA: TGCGCCAGCAGCTTCCCTAGCGGCAACCCCGGGGGGAATGAGCAGTTCTTC

J: TRBJ2-5
size: NA
D: TRBD1
V: TRBV9
length: 14
CDR3: CASSVGQGQETQYF
DNA: TGTGCCAGCAGCGTGGGACAGGGCCAAGAGACCCAGTACTTC

J: TRBJ2-5
size: NA
D: TRBD1
V: TRBV29-1
length: 14
CDR3: CSVPGTGISSAQYF
DNA: TGCAGCGTACCCGGGACAGGGATTAGTTCGGCCCAGTACTTC

J: TRBJ2-5
size: NA
D: TRBD2
V: TRBV5-1
length: 15
CDR3: CASSPGTSSDGAQYF
DNA: TGCGCCAGCAGCCCAGGGACTAGCAGCGACGGGGCCCAGTACTTC

J: TRBJ2-5
size: NA
D: NA
V: TRBV5-1
length: 16
CDR3: CASSLRFGGQLETQYF
DNA: TGCGCCAGCAGCTTACGATTCGGGGGGCAGTTGGAGACCCAGTACTTC

J: TRBJ1-5
size: NA
D: TRBD1
V: TRBV28
length: 13
CDR3: CATLGQGDQPQHF
DNA: TGTGCCACCTTGGGACAGGGAGATCAGCCCCAGCATTTT

J: TRBJ2-5
size: NA
D: TRBD2
V: TRBV5-6
length: 17
CDR3: CASSLGPSGLGEETQYF
DNA: TGTGCCAGCAGCTTGGGCCCTAGCGGGCTAGGAGAAGAGACCCAGTACTTC

J: TRBJ2-2
size: NA
D: NA
V: TRBV19
length: 15
CDR3: CASSSGGVGAGELFF
DNA: TGTGCCAGTAGTTCGGGCGGGGTTGGGGCCGGGGAGCTGTTTTTT

J: TRBJ2-5
size: once
D: TRBD1
V: TRBV5-4
length: 14
CDR3: CASSLWDRKETQYF
DNA: TGTGCCAGCAGCTTGTGGGACAGGAAAGAGACCCAGTACTTC

J: TRBJ1-2
size: NA
D: NA
V: TRBV15
length: 14
CDR3: CATSMGNGGYGYTF
DNA: TGTGCCACCAGCATGGGCAATGGGGGATATGGCTACACCTTC

J: TRBJ2-3
size: NA
D: TRBD1
V: TRBV7-9
length: 15
CDR3: CASSLGTGGSDTQYF
DNA: TGTGCCAGCAGCTTAGGGACAGGGGGCTCAGATACGCAGTATTTT

J: TRBJ2-1
size: NA
D: NA
V: TRBV4-1
length: 14
CDR3: CASSPQVLNNEQFF
DNA: TGCGCCAGCAGCCCACAGGTCTTGAACAATGAGCAGTTCTTC

J: TRBJ2-7
size: NA
D: TRBD2
V: TRBV5-6
length: 15
CDR3: CASSDGTSVSHEQYF
DNA: TGTGCCAGCAGCGATGGGACTAGCGTTTCCCACGAGCAGTACTTC

J: TRBJ2-5
size: NA
D: TRBD1
V: TRBV25-1
length: 16
CDR3: CASSEFRTGGAETQYF
DNA: TGTGCCAGCAGTGAGTTTAGGACAGGGGGCGCAGAGACCCAGTACTTC

J: TRBJ1-1
size: NA
D: NA
V: TRBV11-2
length: 13
CDR3: CASSLGMNTEAFF
DNA: TGTGCCAGCAGCTTAGGGATGAACACTGAAGCTTTCTTT

J: TRBJ2-1
size: NA
D: TRBD2
V: TRBV4-1
length: 17
CDR3: CASSQSRAGRASNEQFF
DNA: TGCGCCAGCAGCCAATCTAGAGCCGGGAGGGCAAGCAATGAGCAGTTCTTC

J: TRBJ2-2
size: NA
D: TRBD2
V: TRBV30
length: 13
CDR3: CACSGRGPGELFF
DNA: TGTGCCTGCTCCGGGAGGGGACCCGGGGAGCTGTTTTTT

J: TRBJ2-7
size: NA
D: NA
V: TRBV11-3
length: 12
CDR3: CASSLDTYEQYF
DNA: TGTGCCAGCAGCTTAGATACCTACGAGCAGTACTTC

J: TRBJ2-3
size: NA
D: TRBD2
V: TRBV30
length: 14
CDR3: CAWSGGSNTDTQYF
DNA: TGTGCCTGGAGTGGCGGGAGTAACACAGATACGCAGTATTTT

J: TRBJ1-4
size: NA
D: NA
V: TRBV2
length: 14
CDR3: CANSEVGTNEKLFF
DNA: TGTGCCAACTCCGAGGTCGGCACTAATGAAAAACTGTTTTTT

J: TRBJ2-7
size: NA
D: NA
V: TRBV5-1
length: 16
CDR3: CASSLAGLRGAYEQYF
DNA: TGCGCCAGCAGCTTGGCCGGACTACGCGGAGCCTACGAGCAGTACTTC

J: TRBJ1-3
size: NA
D: NA
V: TRBV7-8
length: 14
CDR3: CASSLDTGGNTIYF
DNA: TGTGCCAGCAGCTTAGACACAGGGGGAAACACCATATATTTT

J: TRBJ2-5
size: NA
D: NA
V: TRBV28
length: 14
CDR3: CASSLVPYQETQYF
DNA: TGTGCCAGCAGTTTAGTTCCATACCAAGAGACCCAGTACTTC

J: TRBJ2-5
size: NA
D: NA
V: TRBV19
length: 13
CDR3: CASIDSRGREQYF
DNA: TGTGCCAGTATCGACAGTCGGGGTCGGGAGCAGTACTTC

J: TRBJ2-1
size: NA
D: NA
V: TRBV9
length: 14
CDR3: CASSVGGVYNEQFF
DNA: TGTGCCAGCAGCGTAGGCGGGGTCTACAATGAGCAGTTCTTC

J: TRBJ1-3
size: NA
D: NA
V: TRBV28
length: 14
CDR3: CASSTGDSGNTIYF
DNA: TGTGCCAGCAGCACAGGTGACTCTGGAAACACCATATATTTT